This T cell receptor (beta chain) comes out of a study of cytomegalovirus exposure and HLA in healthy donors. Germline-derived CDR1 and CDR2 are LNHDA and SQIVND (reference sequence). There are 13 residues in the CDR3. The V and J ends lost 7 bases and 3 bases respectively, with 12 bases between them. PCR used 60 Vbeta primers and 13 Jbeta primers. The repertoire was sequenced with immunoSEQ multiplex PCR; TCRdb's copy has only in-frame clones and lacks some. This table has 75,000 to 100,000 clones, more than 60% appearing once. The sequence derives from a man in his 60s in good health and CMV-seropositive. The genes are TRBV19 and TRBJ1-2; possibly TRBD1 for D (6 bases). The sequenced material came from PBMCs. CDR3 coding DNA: TGTGCCAGTACGGACAGCCACTACTATGGCTACACCTTC. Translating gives CASTDSHYYGYTF.